The source of this T cell receptor beta chain is a study of cytomegalovirus exposure and HLA in healthy donors. About the study: Some 180 million T cells yielded 117 million unique TCR beta sequences in earlier analysis. Falling in the Caucasian-associated ancestry cluster were roughly 80% of some 400 genotyped donors. HLA-typed donors were the source of about 85 million unique TCRs held in an early data release. Findings of the study overall: Many donors carried some public TCRs, although rarity characterized most TCR sequences.

V lost 7 bases, J lost 0 bases, and 10 bases stayed unmatched. The germline CDR1 and CDR2 sequences are SGHVS and FNYEAQ. The length of the CDR3 is 16 residues. With regard to this clone: Its specificity is unknown.

PCR primers comprised 60 Vbeta and 13 Jbeta primers. Clones were sequenced by immunoSEQ multiplex PCR, and TCRdb holds only the in-frame ones, with some missing. The sample lists roughly 200,000 clones; about three quarters were seen once. The chain has TRBV7-6 and TRBJ2-7; 9 nucleotides align to TRBD1. This clonotype originated in a woman aged 60-75 years in good health and CMV-seropositive. Material: PBMCs. CDR3 protein: CASTTLPGQGSYEQYF. The CDR3, as DNA: TGTGCCAGCACCACCCTCCCGGGACAGGGCTCCTACGAGCAGTACTTC. Supplemented by reference TRBV7-6 and TRBJ2-7, the full variable domain reads GAGVSQSPRYKVTKRGQDVALRCDPISGHVSLYWYRQALGQGPEFLTYFNYEAQQDKSGLPNDRFSAERPEGSISTLTIQRTEQRDSAMYRCASTTLPGQGSYEQYFGPGTRLTVT.